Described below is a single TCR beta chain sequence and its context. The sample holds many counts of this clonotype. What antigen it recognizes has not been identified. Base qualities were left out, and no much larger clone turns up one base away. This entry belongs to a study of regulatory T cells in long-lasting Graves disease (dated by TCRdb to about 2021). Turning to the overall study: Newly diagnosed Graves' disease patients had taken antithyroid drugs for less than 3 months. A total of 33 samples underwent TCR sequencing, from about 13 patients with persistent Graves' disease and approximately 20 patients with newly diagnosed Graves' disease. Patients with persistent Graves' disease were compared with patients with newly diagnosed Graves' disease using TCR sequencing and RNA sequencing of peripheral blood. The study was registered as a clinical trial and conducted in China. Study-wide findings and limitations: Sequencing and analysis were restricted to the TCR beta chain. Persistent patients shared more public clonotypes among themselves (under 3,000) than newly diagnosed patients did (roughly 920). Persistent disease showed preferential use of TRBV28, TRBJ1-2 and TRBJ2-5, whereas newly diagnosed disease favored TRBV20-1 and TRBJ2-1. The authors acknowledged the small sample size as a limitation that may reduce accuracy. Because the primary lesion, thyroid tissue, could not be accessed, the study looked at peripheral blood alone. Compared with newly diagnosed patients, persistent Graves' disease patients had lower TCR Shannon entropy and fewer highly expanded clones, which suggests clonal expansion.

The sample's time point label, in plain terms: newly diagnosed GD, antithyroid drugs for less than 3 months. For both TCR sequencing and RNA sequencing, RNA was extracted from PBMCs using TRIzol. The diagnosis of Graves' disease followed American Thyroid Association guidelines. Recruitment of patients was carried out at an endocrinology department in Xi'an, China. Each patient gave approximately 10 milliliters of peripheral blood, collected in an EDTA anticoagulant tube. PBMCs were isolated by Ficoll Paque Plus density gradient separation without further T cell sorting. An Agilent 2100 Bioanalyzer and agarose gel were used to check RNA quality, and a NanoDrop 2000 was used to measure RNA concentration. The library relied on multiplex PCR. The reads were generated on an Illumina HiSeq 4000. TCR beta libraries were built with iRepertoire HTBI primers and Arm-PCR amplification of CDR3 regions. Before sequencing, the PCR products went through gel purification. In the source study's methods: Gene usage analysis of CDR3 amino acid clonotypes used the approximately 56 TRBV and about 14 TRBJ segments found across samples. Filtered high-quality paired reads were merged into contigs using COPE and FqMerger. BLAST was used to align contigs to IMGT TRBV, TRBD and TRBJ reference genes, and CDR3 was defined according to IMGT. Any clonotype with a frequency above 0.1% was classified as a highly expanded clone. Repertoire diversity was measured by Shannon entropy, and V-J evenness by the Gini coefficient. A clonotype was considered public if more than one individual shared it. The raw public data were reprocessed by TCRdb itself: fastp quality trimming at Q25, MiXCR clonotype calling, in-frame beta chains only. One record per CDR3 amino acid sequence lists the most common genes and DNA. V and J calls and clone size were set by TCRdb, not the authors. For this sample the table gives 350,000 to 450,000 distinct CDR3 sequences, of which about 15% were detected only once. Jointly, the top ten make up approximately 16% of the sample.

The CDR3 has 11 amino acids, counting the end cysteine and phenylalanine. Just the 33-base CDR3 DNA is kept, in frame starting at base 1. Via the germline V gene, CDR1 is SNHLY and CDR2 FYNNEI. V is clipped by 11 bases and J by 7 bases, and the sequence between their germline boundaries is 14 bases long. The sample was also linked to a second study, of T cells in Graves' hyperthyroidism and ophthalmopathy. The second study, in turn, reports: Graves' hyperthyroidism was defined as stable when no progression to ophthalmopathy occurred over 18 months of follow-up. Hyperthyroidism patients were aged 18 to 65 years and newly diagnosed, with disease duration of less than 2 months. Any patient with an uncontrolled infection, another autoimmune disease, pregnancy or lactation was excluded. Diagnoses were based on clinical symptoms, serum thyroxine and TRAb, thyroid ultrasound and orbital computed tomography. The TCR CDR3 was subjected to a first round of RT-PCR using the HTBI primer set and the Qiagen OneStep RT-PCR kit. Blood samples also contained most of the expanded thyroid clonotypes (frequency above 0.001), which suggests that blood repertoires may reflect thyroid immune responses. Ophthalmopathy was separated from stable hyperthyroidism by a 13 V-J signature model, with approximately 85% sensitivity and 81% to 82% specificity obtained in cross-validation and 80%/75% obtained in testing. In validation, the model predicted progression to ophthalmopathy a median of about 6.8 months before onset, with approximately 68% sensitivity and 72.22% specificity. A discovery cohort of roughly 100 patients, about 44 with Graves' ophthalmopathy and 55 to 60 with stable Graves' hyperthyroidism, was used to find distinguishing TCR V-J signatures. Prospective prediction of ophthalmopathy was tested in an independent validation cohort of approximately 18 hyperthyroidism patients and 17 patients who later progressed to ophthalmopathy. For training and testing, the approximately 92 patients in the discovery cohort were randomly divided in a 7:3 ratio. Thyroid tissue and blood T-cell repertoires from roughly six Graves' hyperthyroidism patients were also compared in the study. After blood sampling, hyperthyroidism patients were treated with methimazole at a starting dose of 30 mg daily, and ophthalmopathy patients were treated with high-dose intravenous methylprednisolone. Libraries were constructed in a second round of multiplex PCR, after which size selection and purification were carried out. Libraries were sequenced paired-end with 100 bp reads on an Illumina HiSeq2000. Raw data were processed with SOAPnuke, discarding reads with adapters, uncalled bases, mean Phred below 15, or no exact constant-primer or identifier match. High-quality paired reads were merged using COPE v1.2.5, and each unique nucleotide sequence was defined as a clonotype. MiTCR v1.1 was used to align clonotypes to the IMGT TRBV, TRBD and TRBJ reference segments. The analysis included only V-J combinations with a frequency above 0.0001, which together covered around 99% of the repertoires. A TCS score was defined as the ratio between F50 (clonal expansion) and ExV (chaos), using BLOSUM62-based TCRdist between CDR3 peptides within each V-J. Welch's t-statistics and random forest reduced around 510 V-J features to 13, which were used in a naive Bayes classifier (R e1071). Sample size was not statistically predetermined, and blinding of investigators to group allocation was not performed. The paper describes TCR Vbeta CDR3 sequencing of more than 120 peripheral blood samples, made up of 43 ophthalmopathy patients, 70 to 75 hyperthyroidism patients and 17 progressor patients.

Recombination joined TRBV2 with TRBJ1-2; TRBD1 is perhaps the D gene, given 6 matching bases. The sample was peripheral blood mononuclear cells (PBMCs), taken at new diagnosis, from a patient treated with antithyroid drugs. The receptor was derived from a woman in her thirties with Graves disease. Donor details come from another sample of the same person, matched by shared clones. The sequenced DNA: TGTGCCGCAAGGACAGTTCGTGGCTACACCTTC. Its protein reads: CAARTVRGYTF.